The T cell receptor beta chain described here comes from a study of shared clonotypes between healthy human individuals. Study-wide results and caveats: In general, naive subsets displayed greater estimated richness than memory subsets did.

The assay used deep level. Clones were read by immunoSEQ multiplex PCR, and TCRdb kept only the in-frame ones, dropping some. The profile covers fewer than 1 million clones, with 90% to 98% appearing a single time and under 0.25% taken by the ten largest. This CDR3 has 19 amino acids. V gave up 0 bases and J gave up 0 bases, with 18 bases separating them. The germline V gene encodes CDR1 LGHNA and CDR2 YSLEER. Only CD45RO-negative cells positively selected for CCR7 counted as naive CD8 cells, so terminally differentiated effector memory CD45RA+ cells were excluded. This clone appeared once. What it recognizes is unknown.

The chain carries TRBV4-3 and TRBJ2-4, with D perhaps matching TRBD1 (6 bases). Sample: naive CD8+ T cells sorted from blood. This clonotype was sampled from a man aged 25 to 45 in good health. The CDR3 is CASSQESGAISIAKNIQYF. In DNA form, the CDR3 reads TGCGCCAGCAGCCAAGAATCAGGGGCCATTTCGATAGCCAAAAACATTCAGTACTTC.